In this sample, the clone carrying this TCR beta chain turned up many times. As yet, its antigen is unknown. This record comes from a study of read filtering for tumor transcriptome and immune sequencing. On the study more broadly: Among patients, 17 were male and approximately 15 female, aged about 45 to 90 (mean around 68).

Germline CDR1 is SGHRS and CDR2 is YFSETQ. With V trimmed by 0 bases and J by 3 bases, 6 bases remained unmatched. The CDR3 is 16 amino acids. The library was built from 400 ng RNA with molecular barcoded adaptors for alpha/delta and beta/gamma chains. TCRdb re-called the reads with MiXCR, one entry per CDR3 protein. The repertoire has 75,000 to 95,000 distinct CDR3 sequences, 20% to 25% of them found once; the top ten carry 10% to 12%. Study findings and constraints: Around 82% of IR-seq clonotypes had a single read, yet these held about 3.5% of reads.

The receptor comes from a donor at least 40 years old with multiple myeloma. The sequencing input was a population of CD138-negative cells sorted from bone marrow. V usage is TRBV5-1 and J usage is TRBJ2-3; 8 bases align to TRBD2. CDR3 residues: CASSLATSGGTDTQYF. The CDR3 nucleotides read TGCGCCAGCAGCTTGGCAACTAGCGGTGGAACAGATACGCAGTATTTT.